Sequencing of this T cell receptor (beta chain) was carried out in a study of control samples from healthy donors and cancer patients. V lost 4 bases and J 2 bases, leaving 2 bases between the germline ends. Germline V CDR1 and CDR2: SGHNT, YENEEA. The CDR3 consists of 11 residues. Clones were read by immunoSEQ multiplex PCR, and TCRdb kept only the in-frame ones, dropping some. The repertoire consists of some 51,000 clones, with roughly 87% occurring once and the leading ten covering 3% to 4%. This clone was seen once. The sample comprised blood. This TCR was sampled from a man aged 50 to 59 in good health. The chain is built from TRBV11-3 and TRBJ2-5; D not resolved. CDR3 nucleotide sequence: TGTGCCAGCAGCTATCAAGAGACCCAGTACTTC. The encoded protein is CASSYQETQYF.